The present entry profiles one T cell receptor beta chain with its context. Its antigen remains unknown. This PCR relied on a set of 60 Vbeta primers and 13 Jbeta primers. Some clones are missing from TCRdb's copy, which holds only in-frame ones; the method was immunoSEQ multiplex PCR. The sample has around 200,000 clones, about 80% seen once. This record comes from a study of cytomegalovirus exposure and HLA in healthy donors. Study conclusions and caveats: TCR beta V- and J-gene trimming was later associated with a missense DCLRE1C variant. Presence/absence analyses took donor sequencing depth as roughly uniform. Later analysis reportedly placed an Asian-associated ancestry cluster below the approximately 730-donor mean in N-insertions. In a later analysis, several top co-occurrence clusters appeared linked to parvovirus B19, influenza, CMV and Epstein-Barr virus.

This receptor was identified in a middle-aged woman in good health and CMV-seronegative. The material sequenced was PBMCs.

CDR3 in DNA: TGCGCCAGCAGCTTGGGAGAACGGACAGATAATTCACCCCTCCACTTT. Its protein product is CASSLGERTDNSPLHF. The rearrangement uses TRBV5-1 and TRBJ1-6; a possible D gene is TRBD1 (6 bases). This CDR3 comprises 16 residues. CDR1 and CDR2 (germline): SGHRS, YFSETQ. V was cut by 0 bases and J by 5 bases, with 12 bases left in between.